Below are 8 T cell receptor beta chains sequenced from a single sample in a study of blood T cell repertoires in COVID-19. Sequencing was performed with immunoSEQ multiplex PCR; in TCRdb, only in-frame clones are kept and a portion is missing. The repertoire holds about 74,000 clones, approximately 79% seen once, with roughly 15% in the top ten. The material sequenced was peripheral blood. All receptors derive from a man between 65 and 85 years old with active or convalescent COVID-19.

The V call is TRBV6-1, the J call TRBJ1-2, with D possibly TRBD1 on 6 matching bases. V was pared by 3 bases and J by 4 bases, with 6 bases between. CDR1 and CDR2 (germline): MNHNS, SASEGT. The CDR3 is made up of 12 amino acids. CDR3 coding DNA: TGTGCCAGCAGTGACAGGGGCTATGGCTACACCTTC. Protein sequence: CASSDRGYGYTF.

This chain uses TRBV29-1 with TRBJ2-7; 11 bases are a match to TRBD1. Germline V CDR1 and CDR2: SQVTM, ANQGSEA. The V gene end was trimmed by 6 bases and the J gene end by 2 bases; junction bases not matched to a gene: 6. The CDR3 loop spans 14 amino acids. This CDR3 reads CSVGQGAVTYEQYF. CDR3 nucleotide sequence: TGCAGCGTCGGACAGGGGGCGGTTACCTACGAGCAGTACTTC.

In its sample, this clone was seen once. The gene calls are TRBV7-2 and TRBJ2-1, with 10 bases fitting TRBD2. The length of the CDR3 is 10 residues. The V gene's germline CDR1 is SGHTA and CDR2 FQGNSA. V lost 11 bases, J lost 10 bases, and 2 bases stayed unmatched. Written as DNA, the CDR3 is TGTGCCGTAGCGGGGGGCGAGCAGTTCTTC. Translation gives CAVAGGEQFF.

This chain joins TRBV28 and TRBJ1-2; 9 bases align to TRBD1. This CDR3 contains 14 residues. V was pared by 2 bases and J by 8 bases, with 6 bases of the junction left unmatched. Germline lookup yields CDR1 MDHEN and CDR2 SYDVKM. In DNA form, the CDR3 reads TGTGCCAGCAGTTTAATACAGGGGGCTCGAGGCTACACCTTC. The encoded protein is CASSLIQGARGYTF.

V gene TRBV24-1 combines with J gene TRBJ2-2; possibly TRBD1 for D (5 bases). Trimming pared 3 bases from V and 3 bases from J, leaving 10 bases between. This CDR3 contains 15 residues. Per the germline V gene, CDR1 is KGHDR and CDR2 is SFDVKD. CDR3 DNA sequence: TGTGCCACCAGTGATATACAGGACCACACCGGGGAGCTGTTTTTT. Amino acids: CATSDIQDHTGELFF.

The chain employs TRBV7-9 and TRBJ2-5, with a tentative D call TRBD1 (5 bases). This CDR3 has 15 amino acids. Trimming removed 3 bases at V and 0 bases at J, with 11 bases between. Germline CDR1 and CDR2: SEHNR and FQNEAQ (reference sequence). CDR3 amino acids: CASSFRTQYQETQYF. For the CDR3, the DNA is TGTGCCAGCAGCTTTAGGACACAGTACCAAGAGACCCAGTACTTC.

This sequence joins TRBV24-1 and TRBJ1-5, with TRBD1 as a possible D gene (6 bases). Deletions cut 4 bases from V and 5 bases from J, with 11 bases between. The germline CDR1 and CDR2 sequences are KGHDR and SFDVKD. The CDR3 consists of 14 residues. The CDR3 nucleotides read TGTGCCACCAGTGACTCAGGGGCCTATCAGCCCCAGCATTTT. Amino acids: CATSDSGAYQPQHF.

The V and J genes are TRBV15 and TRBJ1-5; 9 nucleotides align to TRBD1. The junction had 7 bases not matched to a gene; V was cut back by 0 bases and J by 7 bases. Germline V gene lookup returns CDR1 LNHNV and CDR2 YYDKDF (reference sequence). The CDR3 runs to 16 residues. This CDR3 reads CATSRDPQGAVQPQHF. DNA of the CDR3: TGTGCCACCAGCAGAGATCCACAGGGGGCGGTACAGCCCCAGCATTTT.